These T cell receptor beta chains were read from a single sample in a study of tumor-infiltrating lymphocytes in primary liver carcinoma. MiXCR was run by TCRdb on the multiplex PCR reads, yielding one entry per CDR3 protein. Of 310,000 or so distinct CDR3 sequences detected, 45% to 70% appear once; the ten largest clones hold over 15%. The sample taken for sequencing was peripheral blood. The source is a woman aged 25 to 39 with primary liver carcinoma and hepatitis B virus infection. Both conserved end residues are part of each CDR3. The D gene is left open where the match is weak. Only some rows state a clone size, as once, few, many or a class for expanded clones.

.,.,TRBJ2-2,TRBV5-4,CASSRVDSDTGELFF,TGTGCCAGCAGCCGCGTCGACTCCGACACCGGAGAGCTGTTTTTT
.,few,TRBJ2-5,TRBV29-1,CSVDASDQETQYF,TGCAGCGTTGACGCCAGCGACCAAGAGACCCAGTACTTC
TRBD2,.,TRBJ2-7,TRBV12-3/TRBV12-4,CASRIAGVSGQYF,TGCGCCAGCAGAATAGCGGGAGTCTCAGGGCAGTACTTC
.,.,TRBJ2-1,TRBV29-1,CTAGSRQANEQFF,TGCACCGCAGGCTCGAGACAGGCCAATGAGCAGTTCTTC
TRBD2,.,TRBJ2-7,TRBV6-6,CASSYGGVVEQYF,TGTGCCAGCAGTTACGGGGGGGTAGTGGAGCAGTACTTC
.,.,TRBJ1-2,TRBV13,CTSSHRQDKLRGGYTF,TGTACCAGCAGCCACCGCCAGGACAAGTTGAGGGGTGGCTACACCTTC
TRBD1,.,TRBJ2-5,TRBV28,CASSLRAAGTGQEAQYF,TGTGCCAGCAGTTTAAGAGCAGCCGGGACAGGGCAAGAGGCCCAGTACTTC
.,once,TRBJ2-2,TRBV28,CVSSPNREAGELFF,TGTGTCAGCAGCCCAAACAGGGAGGCCGGGGAGCTGTTTTTT
.,.,TRBJ2-1,TRBV5-6,CASSLPGNHNEQFF,TGTGCCAGCAGCTTGCCCGGGAACCACAATGAGCAGTTCTTC
.,.,TRBJ2-3,TRBV29-1,CSSERGSADTQYF,TGCAGTAGCGAGAGGGGGTCGGCAGATACGCAGTATTTT
.,.,TRBJ2-1,TRBV5-4,CASSLVWISEQFF,TGTGCCAGCAGCTTGGTATGGATCAGCGAGCAGTTCTTC
.,.,TRBJ2-3,TRBV7-9,CASSPPGTRATDTQDF,TGTGCCAGCAGCCCCCCCGGGACACGCGCTACAGATACGCAGGATTTT
.,many,TRBJ1-5,TRBV7-8,CASSLDRATSAQHF,TGTGCCAGCAGCTTAGACCGGGCCACTTCAGCCCAGCATTTT
.,few,TRBJ2-5,TRBV4-1,CANSEVTLAEQETQYF,TGCGCCAACAGTGAAGTCACGTTAGCGGAACAAGAGACCCAGTACTTC
.,.,TRBJ2-5,TRBV28,CASSRRTQYF,TGTGCCAGCAGCCGCCGGACCCAGTACTTC
.,.,TRBJ1-1,TRBV29-1,CSVRQRPEAFF,TGCAGCGTCAGACAGAGGCCTGAAGCTTTCTTT
TRBD2,.,TRBJ2-3,TRBV6-2/TRBV6-3,CAGTQALAGTDTQYF,TGTGCCGGCACACAAGCCCTAGCGGGCACAGATACGCAGTATTTT
.,.,TRBJ2-1,TRBV24-1,CATKAEGGDNEQFF,TGTGCCACAAAGGCCGAAGGGGGAGACAATGAGCAGTTCTTC
.,medium-sized,TRBJ2-1,TRBV28,CASSSPLGTSSYNEQFF,TGTGCCAGCAGTTCACCGTTGGGGACCAGCTCCTACAATGAGCAGTTCTTC
.,many,TRBJ2-3,TRBV29-1,CSSSDGRSTDTQYF,TGCAGCTCCTCAGACGGGAGAAGCACAGATACGCAGTATTTT
.,few,TRBJ2-1,TRBV6-2/TRBV6-3,CASLGRSHNEQFF,TGTGCCAGCCTGGGTAGGTCCCACAATGAGCAGTTCTTC
.,few,TRBJ2-2,TRBV5-1,CASSSNPQGSGTGELFF,TGCGCCAGCAGCTCGAACCCACAGGGATCTGGCACCGGGGAGCTGTTTTTT
.,.,TRBJ2-6,TRBV5-4,CASSRERGLDGANVLTF,TGTGCCAGCAGCCGGGAGAGGGGGCTTGATGGGGCCAACGTCCTGACTTTC
.,.,TRBJ2-1,TRBV11-2,CASSLAGRAEKFF,TGTGCCAGCAGCTTAGCAGGCAGGGCTGAGAAGTTCTTC
.,.,TRBJ2-2,TRBV28,CASSLSDRLSGELFF,TGTGCCAGCAGTTTATCCGACCGCTTATCGGGGGAGCTGTTTTTT
TRBD2,few,TRBJ2-1,TRBV12-3/TRBV12-4,CASSFSSYSGRLYNEQFF,TGTGCCAGCAGTTTCTCTTCTTATAGCGGGAGGCTATACAATGAGCAGTTCTTC
TRBD1,.,TRBJ1-5,TRBV10-3,CAVGQGPNQPQHF,TGTGCCGTAGGACAGGGACCGAATCAGCCCCAGCATTTT
TRBD1,.,TRBJ2-5,TRBV6-1,CASWPTPGQGQETQYF,TGTGCCAGCTGGCCCACCCCGGGACAGGGACAAGAGACCCAGTACTTC
TRBD2,many,TRBJ2-2,TRBV11-3,CASSLVRLAGWTTGELFF,TGTGCCAGCAGCTTAGTCCGACTAGCGGGTTGGACCACCGGGGAGCTGTTTTTT
.,many,TRBJ1-1,TRBV6-1,CASSEAKGFSEAFF,TGTGCCAGCAGTGAAGCGAAGGGATTTTCTGAAGCTTTCTTT
.,.,TRBJ2-4,TRBV6-6,CASMRTSSRGDIQYF,TGTGCCAGCATGCGGACTAGCAGCAGGGGGGACATTCAGTACTTC
TRBD2,.,TRBJ2-1,TRBV5-8,CASSTGLADQKQFF,TGTGCCAGTAGCACGGGACTAGCGGACCAGAAGCAGTTCTTC
TRBD2,.,TRBJ2-5,TRBV6-5,CASRLAAGPIYQETQYF,TGTGCCAGCAGGCTGGCAGCGGGGCCGATATACCAAGAGACCCAGTACTTC